The 23 T cell receptor beta chains listed next were all sequenced from one sample in a study of shared clonotypes between healthy human individuals. Here immunoSEQ multiplex PCR was the method, and the copy in TCRdb shows in-frame clones only, minus some. The table has about 1 million clones, 78% seen once. The sequencing sample was made of memory CD4+ T cells from PBMCs. Subset in this sample: CD45RA-negative fraction. The source is a man between 18 and 35 years old in good health. Some clones in this sample may be carry-over from other donors' samples.

This chain uses TRBV5-4 with TRBJ2-3; D perhaps matches TRBD2 (6 bases). Deletions cut 4 bases from V and 1 base from J, with 13 bases between. Germline V gene lookup returns CDR1 SGHNT and CDR2 YYREEE (reference sequence). The CDR3 contains 15 residues. CDR3 sequence (DNA): TGTGCCAGCAGCGGTGGAGGGGTCGGCACAGATACGCAGTATTTT. The encoded protein is CASSGGGVGTDTQYF.

The chain uses TRBV11-2 and TRBJ2-2; a possible D gene is TRBD2 (5 bases). Germline CDR1 and CDR2: SGHAT and FQNNGV. Trimming shortened V by 2 bases and J by 2 bases, and 15 bases separated the two germline ends. The CDR3 covers 17 residues. DNA of the CDR3: TGTGCCAGCAGCTTACGGGTAGGGAGCAGCAACACCGGGGAGCTGTTTTTT. It is translated as CASSLRVGSSNTGELFF.

V gene TRBV27 combines with J gene TRBJ1-1; D is perhaps TRBD1 (5 bases). Germline V gene lookup returns CDR1 MNHEY and CDR2 SMNVEV (reference sequence). The CDR3 sequence is 15 residues long. Trimming left V 4 bases short and J 0 bases short, with 12 bases between. CDR3 nucleotides: TGTGCCAGCAGTTCGTACAGGTTTATGAACACTGAAGCTTTCTTT. Translated: CASSSYRFMNTEAFF.

The chain links TRBV15 to TRBJ2-7; 11 nucleotides line up with TRBD1. Trimming cost V 0 bases and J 3 bases; bases outside gene matches: 7. The CDR3 extends over 17 amino acids. Germline V gene data show CDR1 as LNHNV and CDR2 as YYDKDF (reference sequence). The CDR3 sequence: CATSRDLWGQGGYEQYF. DNA of the CDR3: TGTGCCACCAGCAGAGATCTCTGGGGACAGGGGGGCTACGAGCAGTACTTC.

The V gene is TRBV5-4, the J gene TRBJ1-2; 9 bases align to TRBD1. This CDR3 contains 14 residues. Per the germline V gene, CDR1 is SGHNT and CDR2 is YYREEE (reference sequence). V dropped 3 bases and J dropped 8; count of bases not matched to a gene: 8. Written as DNA, the CDR3 is TGTGCCAGCAGCTACCGGGACAGGGTAGGGGGCTACACCTTC. It encodes CASSYRDRVGGYTF.

The J gene is TRBJ2-6, the V gene TRBV27, with 7 bases lining up with TRBD1. Germline loops: CDR1 MNHEY, CDR2 SMNVEV (reference sequence). Trimming at V came to 8 bases and at J to 2 bases, leaving 9 bases not matched to a gene. This CDR3 spans 16 amino acids. This CDR3 is CASGFYRGAGANVLTF. The CDR3 region has the DNA TGTGCCAGCGGATTTTACAGGGGAGCTGGGGCCAACGTCCTGACTTTC.

The chain couples TRBV19 to TRBJ1-5, with a possible D match to TRBD1 (6 bases). V was trimmed by 3 bases and J by 0 bases, leaving 18 bases between them. The CDR3 contains 18 residues. The germline CDR1 and CDR2 sequences are LNHDA and SQIVND (reference sequence). The CDR3 region is CASSILRSQGYSNQPQHF. In DNA, the CDR3 is TGTGCCAGTAGTATTCTTCGATCACAGGGATATAGCAATCAGCCCCAGCATTTT.

As regards this clone: Distinct nucleotide sequences in the sample also encode this CDR3. The genes are TRBV6-1 and TRBJ1-5, with a weak D call TRBD1 (5 bases). The V end lost 0 bases, the J end lost 7 bases, and 10 bases lay between the germline ends. From germline, CDR1 is MNHNS and CDR2 SASEGT. The CDR3 is 14 amino acids. This CDR3 reads CASSEAPRGQPQHF. The CDR3 nucleotides are TGTGCCAGCAGTGAAGCGCCACGGGGCCAGCCCCAGCATTTT.

The chain employs TRBV11-3 and TRBJ1-1, with a possible D match to TRBD1 (6 bases). Germline CDR1 SGHNT, CDR2 YENEEA. This CDR3 comprises 13 residues. V lost 5 bases and J lost 11, with 18 bases in between. CDR3 amino acids: CASSLNREGMAFF. The CDR3 region has the DNA TGTGCCAGCAGCCTTAACAGGGAAGGGATGGCTTTCTTT.

V usage is TRBV11-2 and J usage is TRBJ2-5; 9 positions agree with TRBD1. The length of the CDR3 is 15 residues. CDR1 is SGHAT, CDR2 FQNNGV, per germline. The trim removed 4 bases at V and 4 bases at J, leaving 7 bases unmatched. CDR3 region: CASSSRTGDGETQYF. The CDR3 DNA is TGTGCCAGCAGCTCGCGGACAGGGGATGGAGAGACCCAGTACTTC.

In nucleotides, the CDR3 is TGTGCCAGCAGCTTCCAGGGTTTTAGGGCCAACGTCCTGACTTTC. This codes for CASSFQGFRANVLTF. This chain uses TRBV7-2 with TRBJ2-6; the D gene is possibly TRBD1 (5 bases). This CDR3 contains 15 residues. Per the germline V gene, CDR1 is SGHTA and CDR2 is FQGNSA. Trimming cost V 3 bases and J 5 bases, with 11 bases left between them.

This clone was picked up one time. This CDR3 is also generated by other DNA sequences in the sample. The chain joins TRBV7-2 to TRBJ2-5; D is undetermined. The CDR3 runs to 12 residues. The germline V gene has CDR1 SGHTA and CDR2 FQGNSA. Trimming stripped 3 bases from V and 1 base from J, with 3 bases between. In DNA form, the CDR3 reads TGTGCCAGCAGCTTCGGCCAAGAGACCCAGTACTTC. As protein: CASSFGQETQYF.

The chain links TRBV10-3 to TRBJ2-5; possibly TRBD1 for D (6 bases). Deletions cut 6 bases from V and 5 bases from J, with 16 bases between. The CDR3 consists of 14 residues. Germline V CDR1 and CDR2: ENHRY, SYGVKD. The CDR3 region is CAIRRDKSSETQYF. The CDR3 region has the DNA TGTGCCATCAGACGGGACAAGTCAAGCGAGACCCAGTACTTC.

The rearrangement uses TRBV7-3 and TRBJ2-5, with D perhaps given as TRBD1 or TRBD2 (8 bases each). V was cut by 5 bases and J by 2 bases, with 18 bases left in between. CDR3 length equals 16 residues. Germline values: CDR1 SGHTA, CDR2 FQGTGA. CDR3 nucleotides: TGTGCCAGCAGCCCCGGGACAGGCGGGAGGCAAGAGACCCAGTACTTC. It yields the protein CASSPGTGGRQETQYF.

The chain links TRBV10-3 to TRBJ1-5; D possibly corresponds to TRBD1 (6 bases). CDR1 ENHRY and CDR2 SYGVKD come from the germline V gene. V lost 4 bases and J lost 8, with 15 bases in between. The CDR3 covers 14 residues. In nucleotides, the CDR3 is TGTGCCATCAGTGGTAGGGGGGGCGGGGAGCCCCAGCATTTT. It is translated as CAISGRGGGEPQHF.

This clone was detected a few times. V is TRBV29-1 and J is TRBJ1-5, with D possibly TRBD1 on 5 matching bases. CDR3 length: 13 residues. CDR1 and CDR2 (germline): SQVTM, ANQGSEA. Trimming took 5 bases from V and 6 from J, leaving 14 bases between them. The CDR3 DNA reads TGCAGCGTTCGTTTCAGGGACGGTCAGCCCCAGCATTTT. Translation: CSVRFRDGQPQHF.

This clone was counted ten times or more. The chain joins TRBV29-1 to TRBJ1-1; D remains unclear. Germline loops: CDR1 SQVTM, CDR2 ANQGSEA. Trimming cost V 0 bases and J 4 bases, with 9 bases left between them. The CDR3 loop spans 13 amino acids. CDR3 in DNA: TGCAGCGTTGAAGAGACTCCGGGCACTGAAGCTTTCTTT. Translated: CSVEETPGTEAFF.

The rearrangement uses TRBV5-1 and TRBJ2-2; perhaps TRBD1 as D (6 bases). This CDR3 comprises 13 residues. Deletions cut 8 bases from V and 5 bases from J, with 13 bases between. Germline-derived CDR1 and CDR2 are SGHRS and YFSETQ. The CDR3: CARADRHTGELFF. The CDR3 nucleotides are TGCGCCAGAGCGGACAGACATACCGGGGAGCTGTTTTTT. Variable domain in full (rest from reference TRBV5-1 and TRBJ2-2): KAGVTQTPRYLIKTRGQQVTLSCSPISGHRSVSWYQQTPGQGLQFLFEYFSETQRNKGNFPGRFSGRQFSNSRSEMNVSTLELGDSALYLCARADRHTGELFFGEGSRLTVL.

The V gene is TRBV18, the J gene TRBJ2-5; 7 nucleotides align to TRBD2. This CDR3 is built from 14 residues. CDR1 and CDR2 (germline): KGHSH, LQKENI. Trimming cost V 4 bases and J 4 bases; bases outside gene matches: 6. The DNA of the CDR3 is TGTGCCAGCTCACGATCCCCGGGGGGAGAGACCCAGTACTTC. Protein product: CASSRSPGGETQYF.

The CDR3 region has the DNA TGTGCCTGGAACCGACAGCCTCGGGGATCGCAGTATTTT. Its translation: CAWNRQPRGSQYF. The chain carries TRBV30 and TRBJ2-3; either TRBD1 or TRBD2 may fit D (5 bases each). V lost 4 bases, J lost 10 bases, and 18 bases lay in between. Germline assignment: CDR1 GTSNPN and CDR2 SVGIG (reference sequence). This CDR3 spans 13 amino acids. The whole variable domain, filled in from reference TRBV30 and TRBJ2-3, reads SQTIHQWPATLVQPVGSPLSLECTVEGTSNPNLYWYRQAAGRGLQLLFYSVGIGQISSEVPQNLSASRPQDRQFILSSKKLLLSDSGFYLCAWNRQPRGSQYFGPGTRLTVL.

On this clone itself: A read error is the likely source, as a far larger clone sits one nucleotide away. The J gene is TRBJ1-3, the V gene TRBV10-1; D gene uncertain. V lost 3 bases, J lost 3 bases, and 0 bases lay in between. This CDR3 spans 11 amino acids. The germline gives CDR1 WNHNN, CDR2 SYGVQD (reference sequence). The chain's CDR3 is CASSDGNTIYF. The CDR3 DNA follows: TGCGCCAGCAGTGATGGAAACACCATATATTTT.

As for this clone: The sample has other DNA sequences that encode this CDR3 too. V usage is TRBV7-9 and J usage is TRBJ2-3, with 13 bases fitting TRBD2. CDR1 and CDR2 (germline): SEHNR, FQNEAQ (reference sequence). Unmatched junction bases numbered 4, after V lost 4 bases and J lost 6 bases. The CDR3 is made up of 15 amino acids. CDR3 sequence (DNA): TGTGCCAGCAGCTGGACTAGCGGGAGATCTGATACGCAGTATTTT. It codes for CASSWTSGRSDTQYF.

The J gene is TRBJ2-7, the V gene TRBV7-3; 7 nucleotides align to TRBD1. J lost 2 bases, V lost 10 bases, and 5 bases had no gene match. This CDR3 region has 12 residues. CDR1 is SGHTA, CDR2 FQGTGA, per germline. The CDR3 sequence is CATRQGAYEQYF. The DNA for the CDR3 is TGTGCCACCCGACAGGGAGCCTACGAGCAGTACTTC.